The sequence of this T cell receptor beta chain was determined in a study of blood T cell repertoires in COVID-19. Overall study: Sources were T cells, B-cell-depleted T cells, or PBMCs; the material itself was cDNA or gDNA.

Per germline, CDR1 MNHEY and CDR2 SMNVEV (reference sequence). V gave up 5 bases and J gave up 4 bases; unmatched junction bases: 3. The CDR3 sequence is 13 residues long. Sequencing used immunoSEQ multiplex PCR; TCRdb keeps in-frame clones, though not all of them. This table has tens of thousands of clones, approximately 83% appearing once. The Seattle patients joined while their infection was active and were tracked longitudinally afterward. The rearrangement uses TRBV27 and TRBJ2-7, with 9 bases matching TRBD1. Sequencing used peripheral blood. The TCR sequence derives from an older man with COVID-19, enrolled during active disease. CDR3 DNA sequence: TGTGCCAGCAGTCACGGGACAGGGTACGAGCAGTACTTC. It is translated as CASSHGTGYEQYF.